The 3 T cell receptor beta chains below come from one sample, sequenced in a study of regulatory T cells in long-lasting Graves disease. Both iRepertoire HTBI primers and Arm-PCR of CDR3 regions were used to build the TCR beta libraries. Via MiXCR, TCRdb re-called the multiplex PCR reads, giving one row per CDR3 protein. The profile shows hundreds of thousands of distinct CDR3 sequences, around a fifth of them singletons. The time point denotes: persistent/refractory GD, antithyroid drugs over 5 years with positive TRAb. PBMC-extracted RNA yielded the TCR library. The sequenced sample was peripheral blood mononuclear cells (PBMCs), obtained when the disease was refractory, from a patient treated with antithyroid drugs. The origin of the receptors is a female donor with Graves disease.

This chain uses TRBV19 with TRBJ2-7; possible D gene TRBD1, 6 bases. The CDR3 has 15 residues. Trimming pared 3 bases from V and 1 base from J, leaving 13 bases between. The germline gives CDR1 LNHDA, CDR2 SQIVND (reference sequence). CDR3 sequence (DNA): TGTGCCAGTAGTATCCTTCCGGGACAATCCTACGAGCAGTACTTC. Amino acid sequence: CASSILPGQSYEQYF.

The chain uses TRBV7-2 and TRBJ1-2, with unresolved D. In germline, CDR1 is SGHTA, CDR2 FQGNSA. The CDR3 spans 14 residues. Trimming removed 1 base from V and 2 bases from J, with 8 bases in between. CDR3 bases: TGTGCCAGCAGCTTAGATGGCGCGAACTATGGCTACACCTTC. Amino acid sequence: CASSLDGANYGYTF. The whole variable domain, filled in from reference TRBV7-2 and TRBJ1-2, reads GAGVSQSPSNKVTEKGKDVELRCDPISGHTALYWYRQSLGQGLEFLIYFQGNSAPDKSGLPSDRFSAERTGGSVSTLTIQRTQQEDSAVYLCASSLDGANYGYTFGSGTRLTVV.

The J gene is TRBJ2-7, the V gene TRBV7-6; 7 positions agree with TRBD2. The CDR3 runs 16 residues. CDR1 is SGHVS and CDR2 is FNYEAQ in the germline V gene. J was trimmed by 3 bases and V by 2 bases; bases with no gene match: 10. Here the CDR3 DNA reads TGTGCCAGCAGCTTAACTCGGTCTAGCGGACACTACGAGCAGTACTTC. Translated, it gives CASSLTRSSGHYEQYF.